This T cell receptor (beta chain) comes out of a study of blood T cell repertoires in COVID-19. Overall study context: Material from acute and convalescent COVID-19 was sourced from the United States, Italy and Spain.

The germline V gene encodes CDR1 SNHLY and CDR2 FYNNEI. The V segment lost 3 bases and the J segment 1 base; nucleotides outside the gene matches: 9. The CDR3 is 17 residues long. The table came from immunoSEQ multiplex PCR; TCRdb's copy has only in-frame clones and leaves some out. The table has approximately 210,000 clones, over 70% seen once. The chain employs TRBV2 and TRBJ2-5; 9 bases map to TRBD1. The sample consisted of peripheral blood. The source is a man aged 45-65 years with active or convalescent COVID-19. In DNA form, the CDR3 reads TGTGCCAGCAGTGACCCACTTGACAGGGGGGCCCAAGAGACCCAGTACTTC. Its protein product is CASSDPLDRGAQETQYF.